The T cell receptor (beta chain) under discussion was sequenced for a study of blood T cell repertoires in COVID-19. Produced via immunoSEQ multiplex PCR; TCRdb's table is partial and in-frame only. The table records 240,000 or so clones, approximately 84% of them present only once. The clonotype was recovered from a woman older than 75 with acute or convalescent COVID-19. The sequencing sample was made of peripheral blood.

The CDR3 DNA reads TGTGCCAGTAGTAGTCCGGGACACCTTCAGCCCCAGCATTTT. It yields the protein CASSSPGHLQPQHF. This chain joins TRBV19 and TRBJ1-5, with D maybe TRBD1 (6 bases). The CDR3 spans 14 residues. Germline V CDR1 and CDR2: LNHDA, SQIVND (reference sequence). Trimming took 4 bases from V and 6 from J, leaving 13 bases between them.